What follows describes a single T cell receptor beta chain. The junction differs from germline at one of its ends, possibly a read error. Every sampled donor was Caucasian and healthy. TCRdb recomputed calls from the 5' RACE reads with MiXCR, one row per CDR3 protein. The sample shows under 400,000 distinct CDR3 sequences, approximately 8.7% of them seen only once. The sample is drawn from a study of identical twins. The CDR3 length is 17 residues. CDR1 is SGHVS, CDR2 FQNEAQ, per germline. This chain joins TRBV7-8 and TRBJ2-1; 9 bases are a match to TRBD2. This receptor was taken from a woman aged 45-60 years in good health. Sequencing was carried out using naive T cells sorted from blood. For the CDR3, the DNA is TGTGCCAGCAGCCCTTCACGGTTCCTAGCGGGAACCAATGAGCTGTTCTTC. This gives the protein CASSPSRFLAGTNELFF.